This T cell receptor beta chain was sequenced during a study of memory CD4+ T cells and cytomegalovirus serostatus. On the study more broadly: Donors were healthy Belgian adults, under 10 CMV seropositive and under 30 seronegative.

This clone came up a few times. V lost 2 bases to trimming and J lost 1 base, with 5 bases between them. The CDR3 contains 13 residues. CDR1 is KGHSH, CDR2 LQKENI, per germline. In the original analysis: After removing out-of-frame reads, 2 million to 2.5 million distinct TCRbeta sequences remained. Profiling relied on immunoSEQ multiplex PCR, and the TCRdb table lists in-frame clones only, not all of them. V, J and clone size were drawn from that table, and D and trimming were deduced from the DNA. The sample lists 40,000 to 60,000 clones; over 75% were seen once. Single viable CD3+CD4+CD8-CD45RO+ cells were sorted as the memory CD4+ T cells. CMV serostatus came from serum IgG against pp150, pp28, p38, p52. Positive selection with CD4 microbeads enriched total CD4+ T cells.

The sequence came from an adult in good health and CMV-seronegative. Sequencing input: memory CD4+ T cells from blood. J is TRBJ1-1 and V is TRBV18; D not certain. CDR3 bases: TGTGCCAGCTCACCAGGGCAGAACACTGAAGCTTTCTTT. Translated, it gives CASSPGQNTEAFF.